This TCR beta chain was sequenced for a study of molecular identifiers for immune sequencing clone quantification. On this clonotype itself: Its antigen remains unknown. A much larger clone lies one base from this, so it may be a read error.

Germline V CDR1 and CDR2: DFQATT, SNEGSKA (reference sequence). CDR3 length equals 14 residues. V trimming: 6 bases; J trimming: 3 bases; junction bases outside the gene matches: 9. TCRdb itself ran the PCR reads through MiXCR, one entry per CDR3 protein. The table lists about 640,000 distinct CDR3 sequences, less than 20% of them singletons, with roughly 0.85% in the top ten. Researchers sorted naive CD8 T cells as cells that were CD8+CD4-CCR7+CD45RA+. Study conclusions and caveats: In CMV-specific effectors, clones above 20 copies held over 98% of molecules; naive, under 1%.

This TCR came from a human donor in good health. Some libraries in this study had Jurkat cell RNA spiked in. This sequence joins TRBV20-1 and TRBJ2-3; 7 bases fit TRBD2. The sequenced sample was naive CD8+ T cells from blood, with Jurkat cell RNA spiked in. The subset was: FACS-sorted CD8+CD4-CCR7+CD45RA+ naive T cells. CDR3 sequence reads: CSAWQAGDTDTQYF. As DNA, the CDR3 is TGCAGTGCCTGGCAGGCGGGGGATACAGATACGCAGTATTTT.